Described below is a single TCR beta chain sequence and its context. The source of the sample is a study of CD4 T cell repertoires in COVID-19. Samples came from patients recovered from mild-to-severe COVID-19. Libraries were prepared by immunoSEQ multiplex PCR; TCRdb keeps only in-frame clonotypes and omits some of them. The sample yields 60,000 to 90,000 clones, about 80% seen once. Trimming cost V 11 bases and J 2 bases, with 15 bases left between them. Germline lookup yields CDR1 MNHEY and CDR2 SVGAGI. The CDR3 covers 13 residues. This sequence originates from a human donor who had COVID-19. The V gene is TRBV6-5, the J gene TRBJ1-2, with D tentatively TRBD1 (5 bases). The material was CD4+ T cells from peripheral blood, obtained after recovery from COVID-19. This chain's CDR3 is CAARGNLNYGYTF. CDR3 bases: TGTGCCGCCCGGGGGAACCTCAACTATGGCTACACCTTC.